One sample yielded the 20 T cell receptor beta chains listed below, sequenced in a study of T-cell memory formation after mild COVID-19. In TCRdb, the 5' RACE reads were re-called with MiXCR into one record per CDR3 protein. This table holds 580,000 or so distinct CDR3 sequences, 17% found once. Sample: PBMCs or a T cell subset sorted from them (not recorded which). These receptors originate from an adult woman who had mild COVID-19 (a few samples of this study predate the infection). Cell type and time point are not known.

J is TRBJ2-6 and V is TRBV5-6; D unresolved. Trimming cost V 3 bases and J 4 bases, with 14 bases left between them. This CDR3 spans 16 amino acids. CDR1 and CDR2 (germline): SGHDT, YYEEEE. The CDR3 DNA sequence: TGTGCCAGCAGCTCAATCACGCCAGGAGGGGCCAACGTCCTGACTTTC. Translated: CASSSITPGGANVLTF.

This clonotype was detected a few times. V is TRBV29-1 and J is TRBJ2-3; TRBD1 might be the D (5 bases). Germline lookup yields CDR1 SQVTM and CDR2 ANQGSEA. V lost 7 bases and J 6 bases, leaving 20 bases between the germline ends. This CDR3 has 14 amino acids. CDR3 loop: CSAGTQGLVDTQYF. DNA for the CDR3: TGCAGCGCCGGAACGCAGGGCTTGGTGGATACGCAGTATTTT.

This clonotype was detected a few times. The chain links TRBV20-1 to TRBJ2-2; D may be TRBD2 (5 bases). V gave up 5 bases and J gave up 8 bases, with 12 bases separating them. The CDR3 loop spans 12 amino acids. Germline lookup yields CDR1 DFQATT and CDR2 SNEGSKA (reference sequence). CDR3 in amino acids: CSAPRGPGELFF. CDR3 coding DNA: TGCAGTGCTCCCCGGGGTCCTGGGGAGCTGTTTTTT.

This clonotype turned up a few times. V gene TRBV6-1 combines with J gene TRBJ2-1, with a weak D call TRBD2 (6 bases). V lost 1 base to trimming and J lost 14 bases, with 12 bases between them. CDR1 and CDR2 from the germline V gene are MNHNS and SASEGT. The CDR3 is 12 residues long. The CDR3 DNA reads TGTGCCAGCAGTGAAGTTTTCAGGGAGGAGTTCTTC. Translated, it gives CASSEVFREEFF.

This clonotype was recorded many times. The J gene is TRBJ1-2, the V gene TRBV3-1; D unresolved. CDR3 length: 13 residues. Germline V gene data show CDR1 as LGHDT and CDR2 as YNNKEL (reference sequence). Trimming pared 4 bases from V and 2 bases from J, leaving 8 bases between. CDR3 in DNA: TGTGCCAGCAGCCCGAGTATCAACTATGGCTACACCTTC. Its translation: CASSPSINYGYTF.

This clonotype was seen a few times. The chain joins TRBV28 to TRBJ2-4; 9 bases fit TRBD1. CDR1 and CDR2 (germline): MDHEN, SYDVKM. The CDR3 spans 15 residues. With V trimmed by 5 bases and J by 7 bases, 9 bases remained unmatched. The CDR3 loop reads CASSPPPGQGNIQYF. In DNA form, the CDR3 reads TGTGCCAGCAGTCCACCCCCGGGACAGGGTAACATTCAGTACTTC.

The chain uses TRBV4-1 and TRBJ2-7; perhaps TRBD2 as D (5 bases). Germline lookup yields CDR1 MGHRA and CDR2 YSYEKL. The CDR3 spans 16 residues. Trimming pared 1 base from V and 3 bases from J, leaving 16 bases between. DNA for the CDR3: TGCGCCAGCAGCCAAGGAACGGGCCGGACTCTCTACGAGCAGTACTTC. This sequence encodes CASSQGTGRTLYEQYF.

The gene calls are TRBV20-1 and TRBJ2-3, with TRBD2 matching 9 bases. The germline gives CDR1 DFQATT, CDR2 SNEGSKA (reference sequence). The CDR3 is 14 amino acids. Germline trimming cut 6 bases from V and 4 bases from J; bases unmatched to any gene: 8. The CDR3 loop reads CSAPGTSPADTQYF. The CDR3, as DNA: TGCAGTGCGCCCGGGACTAGCCCCGCAGATACGCAGTATTTT.

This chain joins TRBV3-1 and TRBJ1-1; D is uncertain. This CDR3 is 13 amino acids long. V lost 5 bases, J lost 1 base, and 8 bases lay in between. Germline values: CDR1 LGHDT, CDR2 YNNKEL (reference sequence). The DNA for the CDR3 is TGTGCCAGCAGCACCAACCCGAACACTGAAGCTTTCTTT. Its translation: CASSTNPNTEAFF.

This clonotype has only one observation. Here the CDR3 DNA reads TGTGCCTCCGGACTAGCGGCATACAATGAGCAGTTCTTC. Translation gives CASGLAAYNEQFF. J is TRBJ2-1 and V is TRBV6-2 or TRBV6-3; the match to TRBD2 covers 10 bases. The CDR3 is made up of 13 amino acids. Germline V lookup: CDR1 MNHEY, CDR2 SVGEGT. V shed 11 bases and J 4 bases; nucleotides not matched to a gene: 5.

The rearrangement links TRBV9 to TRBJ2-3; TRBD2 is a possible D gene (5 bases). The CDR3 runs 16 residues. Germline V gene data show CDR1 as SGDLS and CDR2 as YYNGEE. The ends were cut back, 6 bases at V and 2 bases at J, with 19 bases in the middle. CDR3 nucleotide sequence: TGTGCCAGCACCCGTACACCCCAGCGGATCACAGATACGCAGTATTTT. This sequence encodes CASTRTPQRITDTQYF.

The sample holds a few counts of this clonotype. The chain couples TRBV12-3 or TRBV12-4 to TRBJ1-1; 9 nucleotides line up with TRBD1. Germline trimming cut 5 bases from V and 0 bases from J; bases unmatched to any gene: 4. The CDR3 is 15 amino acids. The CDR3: CASSGGQGMNTEAFF. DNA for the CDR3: TGTGCCAGCAGTGGGGGACAGGGTATGAACACTGAAGCTTTCTTT.

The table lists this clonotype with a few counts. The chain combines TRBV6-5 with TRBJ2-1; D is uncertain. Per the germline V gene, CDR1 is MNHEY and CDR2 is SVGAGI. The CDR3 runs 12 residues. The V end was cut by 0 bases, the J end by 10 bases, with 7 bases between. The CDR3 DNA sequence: TGTGCCAGCAGTTACTCGATAGGAGAGCAGTTCTTC. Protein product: CASSYSIGEQFF.

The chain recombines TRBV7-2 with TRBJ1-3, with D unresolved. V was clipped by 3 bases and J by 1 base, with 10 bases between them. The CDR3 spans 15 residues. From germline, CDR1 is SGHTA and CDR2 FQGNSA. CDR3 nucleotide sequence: TGTGCCAGCAGCTTCTACGTTGAGTCTGGAAACACCATATATTTT. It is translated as CASSFYVESGNTIYF. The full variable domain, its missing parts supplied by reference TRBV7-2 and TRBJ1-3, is GAGVSQSPSNKVTEKGKDVELRCDPISGHTALYWYRQSLGQGLEFLIYFQGNSAPDKSGLPSDRFSAERTGGSVSTLTIQRTQQEDSAVYLCASSFYVESGNTIYFGEGSWLTVV.

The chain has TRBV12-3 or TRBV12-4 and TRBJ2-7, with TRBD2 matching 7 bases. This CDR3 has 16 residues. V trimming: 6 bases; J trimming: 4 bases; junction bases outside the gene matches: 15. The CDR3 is CASSRLGGGFSYEQYF. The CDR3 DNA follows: TGTGCCAGCAGCCGCCTGGGGGGGGGTTTCTCTTACGAGCAGTACTTC.

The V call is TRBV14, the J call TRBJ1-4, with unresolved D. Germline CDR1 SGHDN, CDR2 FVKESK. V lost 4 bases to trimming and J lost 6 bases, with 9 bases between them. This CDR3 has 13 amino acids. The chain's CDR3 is CASSPLGDEKLFF. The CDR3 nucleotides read TGTGCCAGCAGCCCCCTCGGAGATGAAAAACTGTTTTTT.

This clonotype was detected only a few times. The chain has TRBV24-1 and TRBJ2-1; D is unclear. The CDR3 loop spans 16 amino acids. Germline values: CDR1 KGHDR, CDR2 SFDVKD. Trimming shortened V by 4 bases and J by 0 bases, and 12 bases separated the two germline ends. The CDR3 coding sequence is TGTGCCACCAGTGAGACCCCGTGGAGCTCCTACAATGAGCAGTTCTTC. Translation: CATSETPWSSYNEQFF.

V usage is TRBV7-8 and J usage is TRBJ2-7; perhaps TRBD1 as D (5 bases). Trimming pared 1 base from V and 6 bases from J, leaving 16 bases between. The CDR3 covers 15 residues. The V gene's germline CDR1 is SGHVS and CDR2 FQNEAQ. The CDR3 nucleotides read TGTGCCAGCAGCTTAGGCCCGACAGTCACCCGCGAGCAGTACTTC. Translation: CASSLGPTVTREQYF.

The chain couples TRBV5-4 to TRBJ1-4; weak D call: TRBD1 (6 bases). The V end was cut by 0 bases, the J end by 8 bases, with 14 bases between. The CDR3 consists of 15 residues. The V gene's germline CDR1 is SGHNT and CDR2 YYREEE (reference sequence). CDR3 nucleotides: TGTGCCAGCAGCTTGGTAGGACAGACCCAGGAAAAACTGTTTTTT. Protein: CASSLVGQTQEKLFF. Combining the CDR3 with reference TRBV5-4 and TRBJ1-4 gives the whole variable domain ETGVTQSPTHLIKTRGQQVTLRCSSQSGHNTVSWYQQALGQGPQFIFQYYREEENGRGNFPPRFSGLQFPNYSSELNVNALELDDSALYLCASSLVGQTQEKLFFGSGTQLSVL.

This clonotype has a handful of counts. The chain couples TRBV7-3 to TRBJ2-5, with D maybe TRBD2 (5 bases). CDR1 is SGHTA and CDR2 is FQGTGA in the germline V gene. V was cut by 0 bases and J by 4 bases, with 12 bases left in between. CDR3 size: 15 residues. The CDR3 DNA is TGTGCCAGCAGCTTAACGTACGGGAACAGAGAGACCCAGTACTTC. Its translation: CASSLTYGNRETQYF.